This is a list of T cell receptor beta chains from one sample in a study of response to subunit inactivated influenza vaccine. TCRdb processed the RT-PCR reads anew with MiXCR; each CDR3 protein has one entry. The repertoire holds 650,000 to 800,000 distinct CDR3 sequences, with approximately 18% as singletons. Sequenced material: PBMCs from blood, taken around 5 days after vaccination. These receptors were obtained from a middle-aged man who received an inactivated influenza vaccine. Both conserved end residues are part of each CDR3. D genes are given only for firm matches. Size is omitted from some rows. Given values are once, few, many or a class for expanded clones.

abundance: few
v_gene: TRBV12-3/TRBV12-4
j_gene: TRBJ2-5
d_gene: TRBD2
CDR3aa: CASSHSGRMGTQYF
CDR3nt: TGTGCCAGCAGTCATAGCGGGAGAATGGGGACCCAGTACTTC

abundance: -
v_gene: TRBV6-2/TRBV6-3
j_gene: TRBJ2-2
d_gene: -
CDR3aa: CASTANTGFTGELFF
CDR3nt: TGTGCCAGCACGGCTAATACGGGGTTCACCGGGGAGCTGTTTTTT

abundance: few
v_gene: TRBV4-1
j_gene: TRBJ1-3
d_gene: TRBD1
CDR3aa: CASSHQGASGNTIYF
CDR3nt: TGCGCCAGCAGCCATCAGGGGGCCTCTGGAAACACCATATATTTT

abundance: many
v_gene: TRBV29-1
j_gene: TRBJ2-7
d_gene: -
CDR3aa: CSVSGLRTNSYEQYF
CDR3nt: TGCAGCGTTAGTGGCCTCCGGACCAATTCCTACGAGCAGTACTTC

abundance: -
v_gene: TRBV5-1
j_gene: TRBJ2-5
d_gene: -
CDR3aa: CASTELLGGETQYF
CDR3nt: TGCGCCAGCACCGAGCTTCTCGGGGGAGAGACCCAGTACTTC

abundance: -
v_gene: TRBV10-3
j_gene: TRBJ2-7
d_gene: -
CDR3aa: CAISKQGFDEQYF
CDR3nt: TGTGCCATCAGTAAGCAGGGGTTTGACGAGCAGTACTTC

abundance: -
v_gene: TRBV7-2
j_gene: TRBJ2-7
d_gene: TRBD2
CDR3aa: CASSPLAAGYEQYF
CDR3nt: TGTGCCAGCAGTCCACTAGCGGCCGGCTACGAGCAGTACTTC

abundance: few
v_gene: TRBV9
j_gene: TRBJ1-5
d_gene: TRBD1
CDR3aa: CASSSGQGPKPQHF
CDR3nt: TGTGCCAGCAGCTCAGGACAGGGTCCGAAGCCCCAGCATTTT

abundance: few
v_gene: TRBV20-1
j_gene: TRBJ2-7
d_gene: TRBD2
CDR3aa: CSANAGTSGPAEQYF
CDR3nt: TGCAGTGCGAACGCTGGGACTAGCGGTCCCGCGGAGCAGTACTTC

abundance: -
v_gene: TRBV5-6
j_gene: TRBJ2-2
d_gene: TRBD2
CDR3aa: CASSPGLAGVRELFF
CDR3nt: TGTGCCAGCAGCCCCGGACTAGCGGGAGTCCGGGAGCTGTTTTTT

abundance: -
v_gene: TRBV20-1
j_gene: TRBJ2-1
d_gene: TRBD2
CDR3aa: CSAKTTGGRGVPYNEQFF
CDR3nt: TGCAGTGCTAAGACCACCGGGGGGCGGGGGGTCCCGTACAATGAGCAGTTCTTC

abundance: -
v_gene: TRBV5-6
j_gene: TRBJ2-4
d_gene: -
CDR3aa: CASTTLGGGGNIQYF
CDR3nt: TGTGCCAGCACCACTTTGGGGGGTGGCGGGAACATTCAGTACTTC

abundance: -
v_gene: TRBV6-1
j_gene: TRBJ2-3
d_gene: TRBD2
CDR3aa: CASTETSGGPSSTDTQYF
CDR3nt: TGTGCCAGCACCGAGACTAGCGGGGGGCCCTCCAGCACAGATACGCAGTATTTT

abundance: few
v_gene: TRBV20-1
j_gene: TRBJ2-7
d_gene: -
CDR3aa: CSARPLGGSWQYF
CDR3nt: TGCAGTGCTAGGCCCCTTGGCGGCTCGTGGCAGTACTTC

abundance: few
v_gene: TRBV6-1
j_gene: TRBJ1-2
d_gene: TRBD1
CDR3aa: CASRTGINYGYTF
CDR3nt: TGTGCCAGCAGGACAGGGATAAACTATGGCTACACCTTC

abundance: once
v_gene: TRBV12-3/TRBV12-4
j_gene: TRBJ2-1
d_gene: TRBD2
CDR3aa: CASRRTSTKGSYNEQFF
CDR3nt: TGTGCCAGCAGAAGGACTAGCACAAAAGGGTCCTACAATGAGCAGTTCTTC

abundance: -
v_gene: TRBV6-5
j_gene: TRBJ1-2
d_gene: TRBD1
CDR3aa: CASSYWTGATNYGYTF
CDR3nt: TGTGCCAGCAGTTACTGGACAGGGGCTACTAACTATGGCTACACCTTC

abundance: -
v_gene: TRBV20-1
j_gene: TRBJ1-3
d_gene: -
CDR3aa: CSARSTVRGNTIYF
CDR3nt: TGCAGTGCTCGCTCGACAGTTCGTGGAAACACCATATATTTT

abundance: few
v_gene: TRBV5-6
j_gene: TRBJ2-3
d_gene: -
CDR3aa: CASNFGGRDTQYF
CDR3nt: TGTGCCAGCAACTTCGGGGGCAGAGATACGCAGTATTTT

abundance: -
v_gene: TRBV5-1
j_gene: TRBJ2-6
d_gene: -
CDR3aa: CASSLEGFSLSGANVLTF
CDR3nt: TGCGCCAGCAGCTTGGAGGGGTTTTCCCTCTCTGGGGCCAACGTCCTGACTTTC

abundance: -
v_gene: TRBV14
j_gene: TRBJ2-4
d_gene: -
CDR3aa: CASSQDLGIAKNIQYF
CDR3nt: TGTGCCAGCAGCCAAGATTTAGGGATAGCCAAAAACATTCAGTACTTC

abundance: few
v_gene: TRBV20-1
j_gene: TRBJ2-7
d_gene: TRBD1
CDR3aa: CSARARDRGGFSYEQYF
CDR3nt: TGCAGTGCTAGAGCCCGGGACAGGGGTGGTTTTAGCTACGAGCAGTACTTC

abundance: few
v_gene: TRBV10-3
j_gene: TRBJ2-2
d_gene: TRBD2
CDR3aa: CATVSPSGRARDTGELFF
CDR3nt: TGTGCCACCGTTTCCCCTAGCGGGAGGGCCAGGGACACCGGGGAGCTGTTTTTT

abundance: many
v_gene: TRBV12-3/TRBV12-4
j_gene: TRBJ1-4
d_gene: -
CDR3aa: CASSLSSRGNEKLFF
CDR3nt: TGTGCCAGCAGTTTATCTTCGCGAGGGAATGAAAAACTGTTTTTT

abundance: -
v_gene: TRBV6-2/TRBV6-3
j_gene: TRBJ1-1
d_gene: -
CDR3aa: CASSYYSVTEAFF
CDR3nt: TGTGCCAGCAGTTACTATTCGGTCACTGAAGCTTTCTTT

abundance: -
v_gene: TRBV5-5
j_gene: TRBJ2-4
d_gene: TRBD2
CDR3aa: CASSPVGSGGRNIQYF
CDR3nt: TGTGCCAGCAGCCCGGTTGGTAGCGGGGGGCGAAACATTCAGTACTTC

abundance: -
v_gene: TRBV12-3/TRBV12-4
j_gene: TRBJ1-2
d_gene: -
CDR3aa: CASSLAPAFYGYTF
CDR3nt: TGTGCCAGCAGTTTAGCGCCAGCTTTCTATGGCTACACCTTC

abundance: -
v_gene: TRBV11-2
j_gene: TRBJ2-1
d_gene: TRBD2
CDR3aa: CASSLLAGGLSASNEQFF
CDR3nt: TGTGCCAGCAGCTTACTTGCGGGGGGGCTCTCCGCATCCAATGAGCAGTTCTTC

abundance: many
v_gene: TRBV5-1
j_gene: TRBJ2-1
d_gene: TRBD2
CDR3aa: CASSPGLAGDNEQFF
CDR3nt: TGCGCCAGCAGCCCGGGACTAGCGGGGGATAATGAGCAGTTCTTC

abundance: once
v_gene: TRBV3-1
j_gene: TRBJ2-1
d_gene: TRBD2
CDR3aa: CASSPSGTSVWNEQFF
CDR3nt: TGTGCCAGCAGTCCAAGTGGGACTAGCGTTTGGAATGAGCAGTTCTTC

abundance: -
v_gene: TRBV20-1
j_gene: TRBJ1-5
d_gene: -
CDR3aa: CSARDYNQPQHF
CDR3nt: TGCAGTGCTAGGGACTACAATCAGCCCCAGCATTTT

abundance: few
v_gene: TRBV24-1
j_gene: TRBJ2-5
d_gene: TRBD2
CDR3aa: CATSEPRGGQETQYF
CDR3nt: TGTGCCACCAGTGAGCCCCGGGGGGGCCAAGAGACCCAGTACTTC

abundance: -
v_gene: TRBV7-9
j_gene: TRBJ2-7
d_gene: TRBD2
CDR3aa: CASSLGVGTSVYEQYF
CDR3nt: TGTGCCAGCAGTTTGGGGGTCGGGACTAGCGTCTACGAGCAGTACTTC

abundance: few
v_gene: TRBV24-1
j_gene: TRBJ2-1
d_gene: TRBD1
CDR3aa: CATSDRRTTGENEQFF
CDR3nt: TGTGCCACCAGTGACCGCCGGACGACAGGGGAGAATGAGCAGTTCTTC

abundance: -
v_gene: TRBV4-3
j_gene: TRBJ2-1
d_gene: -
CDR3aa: CASSQEWRGDQFF
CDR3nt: TGCGCCAGCAGCCAAGAGTGGAGGGGGGACCAGTTCTTC

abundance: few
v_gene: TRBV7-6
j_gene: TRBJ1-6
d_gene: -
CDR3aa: CASSSQRRLQGRDNSPLHF
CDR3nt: TGTGCCAGCAGCTCACAGCGAAGACTCCAGGGGAGGGATAATTCACCCCTCCACTTT

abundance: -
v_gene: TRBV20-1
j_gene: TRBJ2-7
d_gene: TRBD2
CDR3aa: CSAQGLAGVGEQYF
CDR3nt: TGCAGTGCTCAAGGACTAGCGGGAGTGGGGGAGCAGTACTTC

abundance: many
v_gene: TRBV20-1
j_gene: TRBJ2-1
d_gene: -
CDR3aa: CSAERGRSVNEQFF
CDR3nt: TGCAGTGCAGAGAGGGGAAGGTCAGTAAATGAGCAGTTCTTC

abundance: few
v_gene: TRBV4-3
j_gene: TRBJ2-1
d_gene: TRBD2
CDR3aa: CASSQEGTSGGGGEQFF
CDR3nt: TGCGCCAGCAGCCAAGAGGGAACTAGCGGGGGGGGTGGTGAGCAGTTCTTC

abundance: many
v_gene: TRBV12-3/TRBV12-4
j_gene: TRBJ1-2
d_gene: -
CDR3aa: CASSFDSYYGYTF
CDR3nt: TGTGCCAGCAGTTTTGACAGTTACTATGGCTACACCTTC

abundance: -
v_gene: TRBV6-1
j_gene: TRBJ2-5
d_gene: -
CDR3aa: CATTLSGQETQYF
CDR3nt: TGTGCCACCACCCTATCCGGCCAAGAGACCCAGTACTTC

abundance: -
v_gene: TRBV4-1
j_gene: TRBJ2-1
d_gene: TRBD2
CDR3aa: CASSQVLAGGPRFF
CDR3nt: TGCGCCAGCAGCCAAGTATTAGCGGGGGGGCCTCGGTTCTTC

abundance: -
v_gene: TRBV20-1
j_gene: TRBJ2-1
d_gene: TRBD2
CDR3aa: CSASKLAGVGEQFF
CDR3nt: TGCAGTGCTAGTAAACTAGCGGGGGTCGGTGAGCAGTTCTTC

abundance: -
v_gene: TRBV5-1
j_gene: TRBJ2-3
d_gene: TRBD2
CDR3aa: CASSLDRAGGTDTQYF
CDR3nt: TGCGCCAGCAGCTTGGATCGGGCGGGAGGCACAGATACGCAGTATTTT

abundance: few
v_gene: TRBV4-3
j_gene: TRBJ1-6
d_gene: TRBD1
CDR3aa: CASSLIGGQGAYSPLHF
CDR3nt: TGCGCCAGCAGCCTGATTGGGGGACAGGGGGCTTATTCACCCCTCCACTTT

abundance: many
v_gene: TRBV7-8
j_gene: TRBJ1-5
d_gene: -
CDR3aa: CASSWGAATIPNQPQHF
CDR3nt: TGTGCCAGCAGCTGGGGGGCAGCTACCATCCCGAATCAGCCCCAGCATTTT

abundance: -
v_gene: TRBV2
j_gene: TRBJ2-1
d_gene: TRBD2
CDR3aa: CASSDNGISGKIF
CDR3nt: TGTGCCAGCAGTGATAATGGGATCAGCGGGAAGATCTTC